The 5 T cell receptor beta chains listed next were all sequenced from one sample in a study of blood T cell repertoires in COVID-19. Generated by immunoSEQ multiplex PCR, the TCRdb table keeps only in-frame clones and is missing some. This table holds hundreds of thousands of clones, 85% to 90% found once. Source material: peripheral blood. All receptors come from a man older than 75 with acute or convalescent COVID-19.

J is TRBJ2-5 and V is TRBV7-7, with a tentative D call TRBD2 (5 bases). This CDR3 comprises 13 residues. V lost 5 bases to trimming and J lost 9 bases, with 16 bases between them. Germline CDR1 SSHAT, CDR2 FNYEAQ (reference sequence). In nucleotides, the CDR3 is TGTGCCAGCAGCCCAAGAAGGGAGACGTCCCAGTACTTC. Translation gives CASSPRRETSQYF.

This sequence joins TRBV19 and TRBJ2-2; D is possibly TRBD2 (7 bases). The CDR3 runs 16 residues. Germline loops: CDR1 LNHDA, CDR2 SQIVND (reference sequence). With 4 bases removed from V and 7 bases from J, the gap between germline ends came to 19 bases. The CDR3 sequence is CASSNPTTGGIGELFF. CDR3 sequence (DNA): TGTGCCAGTAGTAATCCCACGACGGGGGGCATCGGGGAGCTGTTTTTT. The whole variable domain, remainder taken from reference TRBV19 and TRBJ2-2, is DGGITQSPKYLFRKEGQNVTLSCEQNLNHDAMYWYRQDPGQGLRLIYYSQIVNDFQKGDIAEGYSVSREKKESFPLTVTSAQKNPTAFYLCASSNPTTGGIGELFFGEGSRLTVL.

V is TRBV19 and J is TRBJ2-3; TRBD2 aligns across 8 bases. V trimming: 3 bases; J trimming: 1 base; junction bases outside the gene matches: 3. CDR1 LNHDA and CDR2 SQIVND come from the germline V gene (reference sequence). The CDR3 length is 15 residues. The CDR3 reads CASSIGRGRTDTQYF. Here the CDR3 DNA reads TGTGCCAGTAGTATCGGGAGGGGTCGCACAGATACGCAGTATTTT.

This clone was counted a single time. The chain combines TRBV14 with TRBJ1-1; unclear D gene. Trimming cost V 0 bases and J 4 bases, with 6 bases left between them. CDR1 is SGHDN and CDR2 is FVKESK in the germline V gene. This CDR3 has 13 amino acids. CDR3 sequence: CASSQDQITEAFF. The CDR3 region has the DNA TGTGCCAGCAGCCAAGATCAGATCACTGAAGCTTTCTTT.

The genes are TRBV5-1 and TRBJ1-4; tentatively, D is TRBD1 (6 bases). The V gene lost 7 bases and the J gene lost 8 bases, with 15 bases spanning the gap. The CDR3 contains 13 residues. Germline assignment: CDR1 SGHRS and CDR2 YFSETQ. This CDR3 is CASAQGVGEKLFF. In nucleotides, the CDR3 is TGCGCCAGCGCACAGGGTGTGGGAGAAAAACTGTTTTTT.